Here is one T cell receptor (beta chain) with its context. As yet, its antigen is unknown. The sample is drawn from a study of T cell responses to AZD1222 COVID-19 vaccine. Study-level findings and limits: Among those given AZD1222, only five or six were seropositive at baseline.

TCRdb's copy holds only in-frame clones and misses some; the assay was immunoSEQ multiplex PCR. The data hold some 120,000 clones, with around 88% observed a single time. Deletions cut 0 bases from V and 4 bases from J, with 11 bases between. The CDR3 is made up of 15 amino acids. Germline-derived CDR1 and CDR2 are SGHRS and YFSETQ. The receptor's source is an adult in good health. This chain links TRBV5-1 with TRBJ2-1; D is unclear. Sample: peripheral blood, taken on day 0 of AZD1222 vaccination. CDR3 amino acids: CASSLEGSPYNEQFF. CDR3 sequence (DNA): TGCGCCAGCAGCTTGGAGGGATCACCTTACAATGAGCAGTTCTTC.